This T cell receptor (beta chain) was observed in a study of T cell changes during pregnancy in multiple sclerosis. This clone was seen a single time. Clones were sequenced by immunoSEQ multiplex PCR, and TCRdb holds only the in-frame ones, with some missing. The sample holds about 68,000 clones, 90% seen once. The CDR3 runs to 17 residues. From germline, CDR1 is SGHRS and CDR2 YFSETQ. J lost 5 bases, V lost 1 base, and 11 bases had no gene match. This receptor was taken from a female donor with multiple sclerosis, enrolled in a pregnancy study. The material was peripheral blood, obtained in the third trimester of pregnancy. The V gene is TRBV5-1, the J gene TRBJ2-2; 7 bases fit TRBD1. This CDR3 is CASSLLTGVSDTGELFF. As DNA, the CDR3 is TGCGCCAGCAGCTTGCTCACAGGGGTATCCGATACCGGGGAGCTGTTTTTT.